This is a list of T cell receptor beta chains from one sample in a study of PD-1 blockade in classical Hodgkin lymphoma. Produced via immunoSEQ multiplex PCR; TCRdb's table is partial and in-frame only. The table shows 100,000 to 120,000 clones, with nearly 90% occurring only once. Sequenced here: peripheral blood mononuclear cells (PBMCs), sampled before the second cycle of nivolumab. The receptors here all came from a human donor with classical Hodgkin lymphoma. The CDR3 runs from the conserved cysteine through the conserved F or W. The D gene is left open where the match is weak.

>TRBJ2-1|TRBD2|TRBV29-1
CSVTRLAGGPGYNEQFF
>TRBJ2-2|NA|TRBV12-5
CASGYRTSAGELFF
>TRBJ1-2|NA|TRBV15
CATSRFDAGHYGYTF
>TRBJ1-4|NA|TRBV14
CASSQDRGDEKLFF
>TRBJ1-1|TRBD1|TRBV6-5
CASSYSRTGNTEAFF
>TRBJ2-1|TRBD2|TRBV9
CASSVGEVSGLAYINEQFF
>TRBJ1-6|TRBD1|TRBV5-4
CASSSGTGDSPLHF
>TRBJ2-7|NA|TRBV5-4
CASSFGETYEQYF
>TRBJ1-1|TRBD1|TRBV4-2
CASSQVSGTGGAKVTEAFF
>TRBJ2-3|TRBD2|TRBV30
CAWRWTSGLDTQYF
>TRBJ2-7|TRBD1|TRBV6-5
CASSQQGSYEQYF
>TRBJ2-3|NA|TRBV7-2
CASSLIGAATDTQYF
>TRBJ1-2|TRBD1|TRBV2
CLSLDRGPSKAIYGYTF
>TRBJ1-2|TRBD1|TRBV28
CASSLGQLNYGYTF
>TRBJ2-2|TRBD2|TRBV6-5
CASTGGVGELFF
>TRBJ1-1|NA|TRBV6-5
CASSYSTWELSTEAFF